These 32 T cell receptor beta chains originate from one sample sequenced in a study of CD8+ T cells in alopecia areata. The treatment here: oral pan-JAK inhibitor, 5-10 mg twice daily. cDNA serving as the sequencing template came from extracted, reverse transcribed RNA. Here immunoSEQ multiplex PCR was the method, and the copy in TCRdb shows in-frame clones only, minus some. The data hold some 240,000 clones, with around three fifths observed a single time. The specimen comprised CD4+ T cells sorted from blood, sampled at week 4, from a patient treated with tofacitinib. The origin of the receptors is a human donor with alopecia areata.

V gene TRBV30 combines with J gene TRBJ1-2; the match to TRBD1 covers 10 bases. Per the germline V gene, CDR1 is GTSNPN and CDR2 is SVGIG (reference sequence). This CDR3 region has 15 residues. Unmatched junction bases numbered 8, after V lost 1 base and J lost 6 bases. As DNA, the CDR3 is TGTGCCTGGAGTGCGATCTCGGGACAGGGGAATGGCTACACCTTC. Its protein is CAWSAISGQGNGYTF.

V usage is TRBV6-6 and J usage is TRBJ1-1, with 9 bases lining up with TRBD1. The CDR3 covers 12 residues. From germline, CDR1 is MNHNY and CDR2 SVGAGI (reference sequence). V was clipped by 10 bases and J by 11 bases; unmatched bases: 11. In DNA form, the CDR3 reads TGTGCCATGCGTTCGGGACAGGGCAGGGCTTTCTTT. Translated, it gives CAMRSGQGRAFF.

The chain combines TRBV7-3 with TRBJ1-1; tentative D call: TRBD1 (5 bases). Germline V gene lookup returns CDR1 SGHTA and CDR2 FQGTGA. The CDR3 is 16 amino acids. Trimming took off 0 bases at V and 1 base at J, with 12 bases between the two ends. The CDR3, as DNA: TGTGCCAGCAGCTTAACTCGCGAGACAGAGAACACTGAAGCTTTCTTT. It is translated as CASSLTRETENTEAFF. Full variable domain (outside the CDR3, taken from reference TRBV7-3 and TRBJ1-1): GAGVSQTPSNKVTEKGKYVELRCDPISGHTALYWYRQSLGQGPEFLIYFQGTGAADDSGLPNDRFFAVRPEGSVSTLKIQRTERGDSAVYLCASSLTRETENTEAFFGQGTRLTVV.

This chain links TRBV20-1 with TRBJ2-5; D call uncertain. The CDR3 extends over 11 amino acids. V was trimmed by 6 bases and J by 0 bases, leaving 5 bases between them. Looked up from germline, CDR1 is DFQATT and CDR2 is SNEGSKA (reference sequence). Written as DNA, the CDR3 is TGCAGTGCCCGGCACCAAGAGACCCAGTACTTC. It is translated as CSARHQETQYF.

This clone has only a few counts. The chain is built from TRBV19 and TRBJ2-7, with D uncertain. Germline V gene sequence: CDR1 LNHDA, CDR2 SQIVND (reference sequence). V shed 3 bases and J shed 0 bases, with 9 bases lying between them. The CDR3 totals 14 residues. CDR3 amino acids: CASSIFGSSYEQYF. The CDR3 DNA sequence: TGTGCCAGTAGTATTTTCGGCAGCTCCTACGAGCAGTACTTC.

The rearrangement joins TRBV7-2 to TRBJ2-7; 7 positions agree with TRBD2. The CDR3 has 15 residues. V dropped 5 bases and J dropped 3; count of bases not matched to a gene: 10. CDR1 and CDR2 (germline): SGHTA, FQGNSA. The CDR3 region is CASSPSTSAHYEQYF. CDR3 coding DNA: TGTGCCAGCAGCCCCAGCACTAGCGCGCACTACGAGCAGTACTTC.

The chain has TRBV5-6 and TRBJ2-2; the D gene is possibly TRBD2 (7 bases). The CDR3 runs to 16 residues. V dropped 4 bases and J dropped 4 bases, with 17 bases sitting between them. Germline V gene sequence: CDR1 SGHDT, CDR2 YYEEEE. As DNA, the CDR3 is TGTGCCAGCAGCCCACCGGGGGGCAGTAGCACCGGGGAGCTGTTTTTT. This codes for CASSPPGGSSTGELFF.

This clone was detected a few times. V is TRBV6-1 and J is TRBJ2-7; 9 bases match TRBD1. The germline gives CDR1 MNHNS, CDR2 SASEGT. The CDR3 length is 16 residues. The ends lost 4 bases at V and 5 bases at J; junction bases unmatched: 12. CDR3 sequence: CASSAPEGQGGNEQYF. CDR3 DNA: TGTGCCAGCAGTGCCCCCGAGGGACAGGGAGGTAACGAGCAGTACTTC.

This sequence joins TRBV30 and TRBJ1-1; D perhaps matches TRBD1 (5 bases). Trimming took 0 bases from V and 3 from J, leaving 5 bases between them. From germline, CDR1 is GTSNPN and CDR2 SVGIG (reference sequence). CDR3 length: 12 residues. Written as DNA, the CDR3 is TGTGCCTGGAGTGTGGGGGACACTGAAGCTTTCTTT. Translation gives CAWSVGDTEAFF.

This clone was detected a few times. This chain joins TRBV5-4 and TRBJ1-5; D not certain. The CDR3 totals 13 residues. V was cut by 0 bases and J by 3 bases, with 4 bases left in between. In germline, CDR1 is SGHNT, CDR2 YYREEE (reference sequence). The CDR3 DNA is TGTGCCAGCAGCTTGGGCCTCAATCAGCCCCAGCATTTT. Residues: CASSLGLNQPQHF.

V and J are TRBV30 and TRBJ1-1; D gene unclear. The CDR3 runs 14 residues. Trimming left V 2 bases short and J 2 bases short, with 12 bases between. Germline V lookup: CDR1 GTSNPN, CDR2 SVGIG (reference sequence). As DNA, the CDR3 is TGTGCCTGGAGTCTCATCCCGGGAAACACTGAAGCTTTCTTT. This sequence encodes CAWSLIPGNTEAFF.

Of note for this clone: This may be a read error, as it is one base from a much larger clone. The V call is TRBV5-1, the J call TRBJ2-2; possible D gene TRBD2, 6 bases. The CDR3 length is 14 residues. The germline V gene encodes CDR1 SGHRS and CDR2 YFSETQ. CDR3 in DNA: TGCGCCAGCAGCTTAGGAGGGGCGAACGGGGAGCCGTTTTTT. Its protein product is CASSLGGANGEPFF.

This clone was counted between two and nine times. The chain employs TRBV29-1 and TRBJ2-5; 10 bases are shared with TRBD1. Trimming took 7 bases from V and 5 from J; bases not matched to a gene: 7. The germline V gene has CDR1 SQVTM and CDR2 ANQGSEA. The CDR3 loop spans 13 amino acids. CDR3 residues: CSARQGATETQYF. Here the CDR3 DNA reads TGCAGCGCTCGACAGGGGGCCACTGAGACCCAGTACTTC.

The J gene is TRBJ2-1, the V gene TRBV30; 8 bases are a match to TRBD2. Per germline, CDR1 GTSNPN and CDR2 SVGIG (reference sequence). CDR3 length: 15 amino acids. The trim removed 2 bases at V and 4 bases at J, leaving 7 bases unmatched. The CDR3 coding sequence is TGTGCCTGGAGTCTTAGCGGGGTGGGATACAATGAGCAGTTCTTC. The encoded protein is CAWSLSGVGYNEQFF.

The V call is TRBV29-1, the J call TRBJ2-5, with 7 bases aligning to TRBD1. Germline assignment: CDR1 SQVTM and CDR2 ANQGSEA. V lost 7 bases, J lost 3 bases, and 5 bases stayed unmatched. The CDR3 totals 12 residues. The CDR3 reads CSEGQKEETQYF. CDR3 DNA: TGCAGCGAGGGACAGAAAGAAGAGACCCAGTACTTC.

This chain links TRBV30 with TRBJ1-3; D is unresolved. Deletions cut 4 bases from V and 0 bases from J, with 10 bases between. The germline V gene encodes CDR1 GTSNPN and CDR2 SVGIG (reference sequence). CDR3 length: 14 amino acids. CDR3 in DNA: TGTGCCTGGACCGACGGTTACTCTGGAAACACCATATATTTT. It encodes CAWTDGYSGNTIYF.

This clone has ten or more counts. The CDR3 coding sequence is TGTGCCAGCAGCTTTGGACAGGGGCTCTACGAGCAGTACTTC. Its protein product is CASSFGQGLYEQYF. The chain has TRBV7-8 and TRBJ2-7; TRBD1 agrees at 9 bases. Germline V gene sequence: CDR1 SGHVS, CDR2 FQNEAQ. Unmatched junction bases numbered 3, after V lost 3 bases and J lost 3 bases. The CDR3 contains 14 residues.

CDR3 protein: CSAMGGSGEQYF. The CDR3 DNA is TGCAGCGCCATGGGAGGGTCGGGCGAGCAGTACTTC. The V call is TRBV29-1, the J call TRBJ2-7; 7 bases match TRBD2. The V and J ends lost 7 bases and 6 bases, in that order; junction bases with no gene match: 9. The CDR3 loop spans 12 amino acids. The germline V gene encodes CDR1 SQVTM and CDR2 ANQGSEA.

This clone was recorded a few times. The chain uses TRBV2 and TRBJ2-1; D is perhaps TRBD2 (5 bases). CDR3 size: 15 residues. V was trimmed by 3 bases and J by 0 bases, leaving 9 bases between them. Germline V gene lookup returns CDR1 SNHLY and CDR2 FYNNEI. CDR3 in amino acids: CASSDSVYSYNEQFF. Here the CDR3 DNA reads TGTGCCAGCAGTGATAGCGTCTACTCCTACAATGAGCAGTTCTTC.

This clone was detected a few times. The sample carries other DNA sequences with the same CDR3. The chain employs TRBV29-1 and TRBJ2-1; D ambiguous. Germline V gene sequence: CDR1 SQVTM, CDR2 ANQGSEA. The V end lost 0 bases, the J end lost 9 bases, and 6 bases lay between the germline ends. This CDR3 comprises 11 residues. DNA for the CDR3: TGCAGCGTTGAAGATCCCGGTGAGCAGTTCTTC. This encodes CSVEDPGEQFF.

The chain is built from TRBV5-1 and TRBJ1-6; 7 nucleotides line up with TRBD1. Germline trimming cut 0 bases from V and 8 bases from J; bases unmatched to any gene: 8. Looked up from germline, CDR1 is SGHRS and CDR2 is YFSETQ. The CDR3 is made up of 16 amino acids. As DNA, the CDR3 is TGCGCCAGCAGCTTGGTACCGACAGGGTCGGATTCACCCCTCCACTTT. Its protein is CASSLVPTGSDSPLHF.

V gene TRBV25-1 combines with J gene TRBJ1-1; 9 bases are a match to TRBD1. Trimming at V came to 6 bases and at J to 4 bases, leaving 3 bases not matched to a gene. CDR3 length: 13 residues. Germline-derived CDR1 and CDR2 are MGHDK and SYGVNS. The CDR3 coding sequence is TGTGCCAGCAGACAGGGGGCTAGCACTGAAGCTTTCTTT. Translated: CASRQGASTEAFF.

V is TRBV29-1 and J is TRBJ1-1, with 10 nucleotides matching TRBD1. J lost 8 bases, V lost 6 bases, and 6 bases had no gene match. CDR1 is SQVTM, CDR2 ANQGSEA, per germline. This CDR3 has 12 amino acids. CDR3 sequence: CSVGQGNGEAFF. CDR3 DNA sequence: TGCAGCGTGGGACAGGGGAATGGGGAAGCTTTCTTT.

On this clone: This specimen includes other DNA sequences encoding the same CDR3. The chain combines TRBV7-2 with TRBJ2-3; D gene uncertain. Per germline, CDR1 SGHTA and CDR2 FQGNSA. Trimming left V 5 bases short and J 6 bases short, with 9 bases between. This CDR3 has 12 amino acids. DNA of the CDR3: TGTGCCAGCAGCCTATATCGGGATACGCAGTATTTT. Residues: CASSLYRDTQYF. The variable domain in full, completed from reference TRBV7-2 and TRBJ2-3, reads GAGVSQSPSNKVTEKGKDVELRCDPISGHTALYWYRQSLGQGLEFLIYFQGNSAPDKSGLPSDRFSAERTGGSVSTLTIQRTQQEDSAVYLCASSLYRDTQYFGPGTRLTVL.

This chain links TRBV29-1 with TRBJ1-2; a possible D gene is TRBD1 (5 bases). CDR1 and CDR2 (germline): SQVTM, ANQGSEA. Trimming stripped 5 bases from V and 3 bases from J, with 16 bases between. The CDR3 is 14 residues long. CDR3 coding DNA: TGCAGCGTTCTAGGGGAAAACCACTACTATGGCTACACCTTC. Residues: CSVLGENHYYGYTF. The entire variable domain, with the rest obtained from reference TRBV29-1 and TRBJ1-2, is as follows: SAVISQKPSRDICQRGTSLTIQCQVDSQVTMMFWYRQQPGQSLTLIATANQGSEATYESGFVIDKFPISRPNLTFSTLTVSNMSPEDSSIYLCSVLGENHYYGYTFGSGTRLTVV.

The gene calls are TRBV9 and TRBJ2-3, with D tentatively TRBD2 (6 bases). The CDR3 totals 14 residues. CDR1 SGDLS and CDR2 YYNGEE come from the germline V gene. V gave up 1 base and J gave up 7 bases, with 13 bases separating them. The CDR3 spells CASSVIDGGNTQYF. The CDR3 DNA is TGTGCCAGCAGCGTAATAGACGGAGGGAATACGCAGTATTTT.

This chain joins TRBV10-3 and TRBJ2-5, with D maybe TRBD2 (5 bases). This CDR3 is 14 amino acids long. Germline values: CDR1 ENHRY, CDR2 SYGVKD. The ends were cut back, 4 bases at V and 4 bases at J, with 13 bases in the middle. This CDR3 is CAISVGVSGETQYF. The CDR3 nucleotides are TGTGCCATCAGTGTCGGGGTATCTGGAGAGACCCAGTACTTC.

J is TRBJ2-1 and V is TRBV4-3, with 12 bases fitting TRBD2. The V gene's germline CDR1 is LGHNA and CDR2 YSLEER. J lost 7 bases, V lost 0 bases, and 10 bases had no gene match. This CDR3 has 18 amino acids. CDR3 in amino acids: CASSQDLPSGGARNEQFF. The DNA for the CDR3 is TGCGCCAGCAGCCAAGATCTTCCTAGCGGGGGGGCAAGGAATGAGCAGTTCTTC.

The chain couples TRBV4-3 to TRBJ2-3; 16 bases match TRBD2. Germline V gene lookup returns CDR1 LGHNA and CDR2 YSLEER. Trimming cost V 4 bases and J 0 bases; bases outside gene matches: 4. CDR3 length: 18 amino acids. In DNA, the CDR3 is TGCGCCAGCAGCCGAGGGACTAGCGGGGGGGCTAGCACAGATACGCAGTATTTT. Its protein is CASSRGTSGGASTDTQYF.

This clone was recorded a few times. CDR3: CSVGRQGGRNEQFF. In DNA, the CDR3 is TGCAGCGTTGGACGGCAGGGGGGACGCAATGAGCAGTTCTTC. The chain couples TRBV29-1 to TRBJ2-1; D may be TRBD1 (7 bases). V was cut by 4 bases and J by 6 bases, with 16 bases left in between. Germline V gene sequence: CDR1 SQVTM, CDR2 ANQGSEA. The CDR3 is 14 residues long.

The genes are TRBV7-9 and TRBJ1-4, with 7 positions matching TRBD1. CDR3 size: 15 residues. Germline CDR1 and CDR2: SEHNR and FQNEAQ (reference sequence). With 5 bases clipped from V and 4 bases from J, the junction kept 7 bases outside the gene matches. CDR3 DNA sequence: TGTGCCAGCAGCGGAGGGACAGTTCTTAATGAAAAACTGTTTTTT. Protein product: CASSGGTVLNEKLFF.

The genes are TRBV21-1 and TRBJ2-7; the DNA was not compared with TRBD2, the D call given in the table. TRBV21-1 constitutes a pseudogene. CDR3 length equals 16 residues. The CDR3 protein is CASSDPTSGGRLEQYF. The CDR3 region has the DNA TGTGCCAGCAGCGACCCAACTAGCGGGGGAAGACTCGAGCAGTACTTC.